These T cell receptor beta chains were read from a single sample in a study of blood T cell repertoires in COVID-19. Libraries were prepared by immunoSEQ multiplex PCR; TCRdb keeps only in-frame clonotypes and omits some of them. Among about 79,000 clones, approximately 90% were seen once, and the ten largest hold roughly 4.4%. Sequencing was carried out using peripheral blood. The receptors originated from a man aged 45 to 65 with active COVID-19. CDR3s include the opening cysteine and the closing phenylalanine or tryptophan. A D gene is named only where the DNA matches it firmly. The size of a clone is reported for some rows only, either as once, few or many, or as a class for expanded clones.

clone_size j_call cdr3_length v_call d_call cdr3_aa cdr3_nt
. TRBJ2-1 13 TRBV5-1 . CASSLQGRDEQFF TGCGCCAGCAGCTTGCAAGGGCGGGATGAGCAGTTCTTC
once TRBJ1-2 13 TRBV11-1 . CASSLAGHYGYTF TGTGCCAGCAGCTTGGCAGGGCACTATGGCTACACCTTC
. TRBJ2-3 15 TRBV5-1 . CASSLDGGKADTQYF TGCGCCAGCAGCTTGGATGGAGGGAAGGCAGATACGCAGTATTTT
. TRBJ1-4 15 TRBV18 . CASGPRAGEDEKLFF TGTGCCAGCGGACCGAGGGCAGGGGAAGATGAAAAACTGTTTTTT
. TRBJ1-1 12 TRBV6-6 . CASRPSGTEAFF TGTGCCAGCAGGCCCTCGGGCACTGAAGCTTTCTTT
. TRBJ2-2 15 TRBV3-1/TRBV3-2 . CASSHWQLANGELFF TGTGCCAGCAGCCACTGGCAGCTAGCGAACGGGGAGCTGTTTTTT
. TRBJ2-5 13 TRBV11-2 . CASSLDLAGTQYF TGTGCCAGCAGCTTAGATCTGGCAGGGACCCAGTACTTC
. TRBJ1-1 13 TRBV9 . CASSGTVGTEAFF TGTGCCAGCAGCGGGACAGTGGGTACTGAAGCTTTCTTT
. TRBJ2-7 13 TRBV19 TRBD2 CATWAASGNEQYF TGTGCCACCTGGGCGGCTAGCGGGAACGAGCAGTACTTC
. TRBJ2-2 14 TRBV28 . CASSRTLHAGELFF TGTGCCAGCAGTCGTACACTACACGCCGGGGAGCTGTTTTTT
. TRBJ1-5 12 TRBV29-1 . CSVAGYNQPQHF TGCAGCGTTGCAGGGTACAACCAGCCCCAGCATTTT
. TRBJ2-7 16 TRBV18 TRBD2 CASSPRGLAGGGEQYF TGTGCCAGCTCACCCAGGGGACTAGCGGGAGGAGGCGAGCAGTACTTC
. TRBJ2-5 15 TRBV18 . CASSLRGAGPETQYF TGTGCCAGCTCACTCAGGGGAGCAGGGCCAGAGACCCAGTACTTC
. TRBJ2-7 17 TRBV28 TRBD2 CASSGPWGGIVSYEQYF TGTGCCAGCAGTGGCCCGTGGGGGGGGATTGTGTCCTACGAGCAGTACTTC
. TRBJ2-5 16 TRBV19 TRBD1 CASSTRDRGFGETQYF TGTGCCAGTAGTACCCGGGACAGGGGGTTTGGAGAGACCCAGTACTTC
. TRBJ2-1 13 TRBV12-3/TRBV12-4 . CASSLLDSHEQFF TGTGCCAGCAGTTTGCTAGATTCTCATGAGCAGTTCTTC
. TRBJ2-5 17 TRBV28 TRBD2 CASMRRGLAGPQETQYF TGTGCCAGCATGCGGCGCGGGCTAGCGGGACCCCAAGAGACCCAGTACTTC
. TRBJ1-1 15 TRBV5-1 . CASSLAYRANTEAFF TGCGCCAGCAGCTTGGCTTACAGGGCCAACACTGAAGCTTTCTTT
. TRBJ2-5 16 TRBV6-6 TRBD1 CASSPGTGVFQETQYF TGTGCCAGCAGCCCTGGGACAGGAGTCTTCCAAGAGACCCAGTACTTC
once TRBJ1-2 15 TRBV28 TRBD1 CASSFLDRDSYGYTF TGTGCCAGCAGTTTCCTGGACAGGGATTCCTATGGCTACACCTTC
. TRBJ2-5 15 TRBV18 TRBD2 CASSPRTSGEETQYF TGTGCCAGCTCACCTCGGACTAGCGGGGAAGAGACCCAGTACTTC
. TRBJ2-1 13 TRBV25-1 TRBD2 CASKLTSSSEQFF TGTGCCAGCAAGCTGACTAGCTCGAGTGAGCAGTTCTTC
. TRBJ2-1 16 TRBV9 TRBD2 CASSVGGTNVNNEQFF TGTGCCAGCAGCGTAGGGGGGACTAACGTAAACAATGAGCAGTTCTTC
. TRBJ2-7 12 TRBV29-1 TRBD1 CSVADRAYEQYF TGCAGCGTTGCTGACAGGGCCTACGAGCAGTACTTC
. TRBJ1-5 12 TRBV7-8 . CASSRQNQPQHF TGTGCCAGCAGCCGTCAAAATCAGCCCCAGCATTTT
. TRBJ1-2 16 TRBV7-8 TRBD1 CASSLFRGQGSYGYTF TGTGCCAGCAGCTTATTCCGGGGACAGGGCTCCTATGGCTACACCTTC
. TRBJ2-7 13 TRBV5-4 . CASSLRGSYEQYF TGTGCCAGCAGCTTGAGAGGGAGCTACGAGCAGTACTTC
. TRBJ1-1 15 TRBV19 . CASTFEGAGDTEAFF TGTGCCAGTACCTTTGAGGGAGCGGGTGACACTGAAGCTTTCTTT